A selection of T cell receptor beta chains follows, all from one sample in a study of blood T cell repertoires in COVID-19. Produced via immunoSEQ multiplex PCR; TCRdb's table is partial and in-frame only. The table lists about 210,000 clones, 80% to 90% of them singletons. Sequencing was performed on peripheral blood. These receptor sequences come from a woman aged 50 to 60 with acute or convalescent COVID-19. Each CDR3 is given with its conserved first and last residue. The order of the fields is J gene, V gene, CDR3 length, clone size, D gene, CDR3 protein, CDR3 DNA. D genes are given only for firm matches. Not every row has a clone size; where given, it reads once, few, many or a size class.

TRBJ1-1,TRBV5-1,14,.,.,CASSLARRGDEAFF,TGCGCCAGCAGCTTGGCCCGCAGAGGTGATGAAGCTTTCTTT
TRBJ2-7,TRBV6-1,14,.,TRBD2,CASSPRGESYEQYF,TGTGCCAGCAGTCCTCGGGGGGAATCCTACGAGCAGTACTTC
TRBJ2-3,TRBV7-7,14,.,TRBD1,CASSSGTGDDTQYF,TGTGCCAGCAGCTCTGGGACAGGGGACGATACGCAGTATTTT
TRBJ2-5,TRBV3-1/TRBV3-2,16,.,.,CASSQSRLDLGETQYF,TGTGCCAGCAGCCAAAGCAGACTAGATTTGGGGGAGACCCAGTACTTC
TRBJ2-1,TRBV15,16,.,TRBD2,CATSREGTSADGQQFF,TGTGCCACCAGCAGAGAAGGGACTAGCGCGGACGGTCAGCAGTTCTTC
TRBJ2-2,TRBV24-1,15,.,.,CATSGPSQKFGELFF,TGTGCCACCAGTGGGCCAAGTCAAAAGTTCGGGGAGCTGTTTTTT
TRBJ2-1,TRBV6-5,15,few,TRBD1,CASSYSGQGTSEQFF,TGTGCCAGCAGTTACTCGGGACAGGGGACAAGTGAGCAGTTCTTC
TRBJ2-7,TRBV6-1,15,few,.,CASSEGGGAYYEQYF,TGTGCCAGCAGTGAAGGAGGAGGGGCCTACTACGAGCAGTACTTC
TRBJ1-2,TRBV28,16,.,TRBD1,CASSRKGQGALGGYTF,TGTGCCAGCAGTCGTAAGGGACAGGGGGCTCTAGGAGGCTACACCTTC
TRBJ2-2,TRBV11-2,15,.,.,CASSLGATNTGELFF,TGTGCCAGCAGCTTAGGTGCTACGAACACCGGGGAGCTGTTTTTT
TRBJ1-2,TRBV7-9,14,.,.,CASSSRQFQDGYTF,TGTGCCAGCAGCTCAAGACAGTTTCAGGACGGCTACACCTTC
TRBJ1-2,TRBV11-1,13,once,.,CASTGHLLEGYTF,TGTGCCAGTACAGGACACCTGTTGGAGGGCTACACCTTC
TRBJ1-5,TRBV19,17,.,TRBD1,CASTVDRGRGGNQPQHF,TGTGCCAGTACCGTCGACAGGGGCCGAGGGGGCAATCAGCCCCAGCATTTT
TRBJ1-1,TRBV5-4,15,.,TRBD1,CASRTPGQGYTEAFF,TGTGCCAGCAGGACTCCGGGACAGGGCTACACTGAAGCTTTCTTT
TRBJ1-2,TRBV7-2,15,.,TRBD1,CASSLGLRTGAGYTF,TGTGCCAGCAGCTTAGGGCTAAGGACAGGGGCTGGCTACACCTTC
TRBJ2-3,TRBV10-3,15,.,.,CAISGNERNTDTQYF,TGTGCCATCAGCGGGAATGAACGAAACACAGATACGCAGTATTTT
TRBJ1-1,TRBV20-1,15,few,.,CSASRRGPWGTEAFF,TGCAGTGCTAGTCGGAGGGGACCCTGGGGCACTGAAGCTTTCTTT
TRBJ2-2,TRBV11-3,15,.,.,CASSPQLGGTGELFF,TGTGCCAGCAGCCCACAGCTAGGAGGCACCGGGGAGCTGTTTTTT
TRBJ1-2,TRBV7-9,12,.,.,CAGLSGRYGYTF,TGTGCCGGATTATCAGGGCGTTATGGCTACACCTTC
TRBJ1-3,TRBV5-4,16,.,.,CASSSGPQSSGNTIYF,TGTGCCAGCAGCAGTGGGCCCCAAAGCTCTGGAAACACCATATATTTT
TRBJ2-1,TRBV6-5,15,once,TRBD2,CASRFTSGIYNEQFF,TGTGCCAGCAGATTTACTAGCGGCATTTACAATGAGCAGTTCTTC
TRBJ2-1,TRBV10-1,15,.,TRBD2,CASSVKVAGVNEQFF,TGCGCCAGTTCGGTTAAAGTAGCGGGAGTCAATGAGCAGTTCTTC
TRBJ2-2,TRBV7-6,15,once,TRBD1,CASRAQGAGTGELFF,TGTGCCAGCAGGGCGCAGGGGGCGGGCACCGGGGAGCTGTTTTTT
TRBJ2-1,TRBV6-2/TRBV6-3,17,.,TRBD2,CASSPALTSGIPNEQFF,TGTGCCAGCAGCCCTGCTTTGACTAGCGGGATCCCCAATGAGCAGTTCTTC
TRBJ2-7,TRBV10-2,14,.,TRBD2,CASSVLAGSYEQYF,TGCGCCAGCAGTGTGCTAGCGGGGTCCTACGAGCAGTACTTC
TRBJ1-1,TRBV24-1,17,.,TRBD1,CATSGPRRTGGGTEAFF,TGTGCCACCAGTGGTCCTCGTAGGACAGGGGGCGGAACTGAAGCTTTCTTT
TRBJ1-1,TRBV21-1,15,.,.,CASSLRTGEASEAFF,TGTGCCAGCAGCCTACGGACAGGGGAGGCATCTGAAGCTTTCTTT
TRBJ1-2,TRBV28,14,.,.,CASSLGRGYYGYTF,TGTGCCAGCAGTTTAGGCAGGGGTTACTATGGCTACACCTTC
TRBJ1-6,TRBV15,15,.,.,CATSRGEGLNSPLHF,TGTGCCACCAGCAGAGGGGAGGGGCTGAATTCACCCCTCCACTTT
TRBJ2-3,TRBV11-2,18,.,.,CASSSALRTLRFTDTQYF,TGTGCCAGCAGCTCCGCCCTTCGGACTCTTAGATTCACAGATACGCAGTATTTT
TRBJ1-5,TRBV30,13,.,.,CAWNSRANQPQHF,TGTGCCTGGAATAGCAGGGCTAATCAGCCCCAGCATTTT
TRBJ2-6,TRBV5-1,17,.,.,CASSSGLAGGGANVLTF,TGCGCCAGCAGCTCTGGACTCGCGGGCGGGGGGGCCAACGTCCTGACTTTC
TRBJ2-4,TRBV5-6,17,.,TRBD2,CASSLEATSGWENIQYF,TGTGCCAGCAGCTTGGAGGCGACTAGCGGGTGGGAAAACATTCAGTACTTC
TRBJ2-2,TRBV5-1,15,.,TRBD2,CASRTSGMMTGELFF,TGCGCCAGCCGGACTAGCGGGATGATGACCGGGGAGCTGTTTTTT
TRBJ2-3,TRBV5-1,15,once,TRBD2,CASSRTSGRVDTQYF,TGCGCCAGCAGCCGGACTAGCGGGAGGGTAGATACGCAGTATTTT
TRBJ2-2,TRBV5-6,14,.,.,CASSLIAHTGELFF,TGTGCCAGCAGCTTGATTGCGCACACCGGGGAGCTGTTTTTT
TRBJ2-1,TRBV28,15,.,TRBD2,CASTHPSGRTNEQFF,TGTGCCAGCACACACCCTAGCGGGAGGACAAATGAGCAGTTCTTC
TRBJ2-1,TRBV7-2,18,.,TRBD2,CASSLGVSPGLAFTEQFF,TGTGCCAGCAGCTTAGGTGTTTCCCCGGGACTAGCCTTTACTGAGCAGTTCTTC
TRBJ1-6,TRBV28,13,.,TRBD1,CASSLTGVSPLHF,TGTGCCAGCAGTTTAACAGGGGTCTCACCCCTCCACTTT
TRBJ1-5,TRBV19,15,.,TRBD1,CASKGGTGRNQPQHF,TGTGCCAGTAAGGGGGGGACAGGTCGGAATCAGCCCCAGCATTTT
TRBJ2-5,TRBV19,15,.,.,CASSIFPGPSETQYF,TGTGCCAGTAGTATTTTTCCAGGGCCATCGGAGACCCAGTACTTC
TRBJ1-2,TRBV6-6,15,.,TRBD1,CASAEDRQGNYGYTF,TGTGCCAGCGCTGAGGACAGACAGGGTAACTATGGCTACACCTTC
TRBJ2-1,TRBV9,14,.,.,CASSVATRSNEQFF,TGTGCCAGCAGCGTAGCTACTAGAAGTAATGAGCAGTTCTTC
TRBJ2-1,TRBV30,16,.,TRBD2,CAWSPGRIAGSNEQFF,TGTGCCTGGAGCCCGGGGAGGATAGCGGGAAGCAATGAGCAGTTCTTC
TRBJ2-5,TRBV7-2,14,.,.,CASSLGAGQETQYF,TGTGCCAGCAGCTTAGGTGCGGGGCAAGAGACCCAGTACTTC
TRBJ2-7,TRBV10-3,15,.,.,CAISDGRSSSYEQYF,TGTGCCATCAGTGACGGAAGATCTAGCTCCTACGAGCAGTACTTC
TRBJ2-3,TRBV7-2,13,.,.,CASRAASTDTQYF,TGTGCCAGCAGGGCGGCATCCACAGATACGCAGTATTTT
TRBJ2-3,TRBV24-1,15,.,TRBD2,CATSDLAGGTLTQYF,TGTGCCACCAGTGACCTAGCGGGAGGAACGCTTACGCAGTATTTT
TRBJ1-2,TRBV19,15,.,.,CASSPRDTFNYGYTF,TGTGCCAGTAGTCCCCGGGACACCTTTAACTATGGCTACACCTTC
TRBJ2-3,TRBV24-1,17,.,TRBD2,CATSDPRGGRGTDTQYF,TGTGCCACCAGTGACCCCCGGGGGGGGCGCGGCACAGATACGCAGTATTTT
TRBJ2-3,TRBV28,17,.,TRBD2,CASSLLWLAGGTDTQYF,TGTGCCAGCAGTCTCCTTTGGTTAGCGGGAGGCACAGATACGCAGTATTTT
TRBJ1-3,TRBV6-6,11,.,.,CASNFGSTIYF,TGTGCCAGCAACTTCGGGTCCACCATATATTTT
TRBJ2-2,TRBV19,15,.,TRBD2,CASIPGLANTGELFF,TGTGCCAGTATCCCAGGACTAGCGAACACCGGGGAGCTGTTTTTT
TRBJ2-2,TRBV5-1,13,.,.,CASSHQGTGELFF,TGCGCCAGCAGCCACCAGGGCACCGGGGAGCTGTTTTTT
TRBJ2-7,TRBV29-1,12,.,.,CSVREQSYEQYF,TGCAGCGTTAGGGAGCAGAGCTACGAGCAGTACTTC
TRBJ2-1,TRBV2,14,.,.,CASSSGHGYNEQFF,TGTGCCAGCAGCTCGGGACACGGCTACAATGAGCAGTTCTTC
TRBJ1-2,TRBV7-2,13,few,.,CASSLDSDLGYTF,TGTGCCAGCAGCTTAGACAGTGACCTGGGCTACACCTTC
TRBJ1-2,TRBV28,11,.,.,CASSPGYGYTF,TGTGCCAGCAGTCCAGGGTATGGCTACACCTTC
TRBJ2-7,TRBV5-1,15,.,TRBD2,CASSEPSGARYEQYF,TGCGCCAGCAGCGAGCCTAGCGGGGCCCGCTACGAGCAGTACTTC